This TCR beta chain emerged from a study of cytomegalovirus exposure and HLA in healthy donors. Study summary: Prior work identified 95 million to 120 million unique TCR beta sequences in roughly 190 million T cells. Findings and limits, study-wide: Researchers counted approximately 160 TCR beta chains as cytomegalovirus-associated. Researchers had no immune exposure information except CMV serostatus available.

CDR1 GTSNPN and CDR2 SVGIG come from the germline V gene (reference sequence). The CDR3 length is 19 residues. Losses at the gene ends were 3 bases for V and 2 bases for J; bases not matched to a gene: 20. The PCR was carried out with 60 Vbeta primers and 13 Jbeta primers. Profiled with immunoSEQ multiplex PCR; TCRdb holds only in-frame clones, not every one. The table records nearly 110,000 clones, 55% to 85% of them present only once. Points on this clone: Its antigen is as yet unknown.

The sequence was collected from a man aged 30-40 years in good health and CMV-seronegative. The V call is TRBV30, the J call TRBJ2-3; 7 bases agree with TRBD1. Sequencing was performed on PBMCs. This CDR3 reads CAWRTPGQHLGTYTDTQYF. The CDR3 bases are TGTGCCTGGAGAACCCCGGGACAGCATCTCGGGACCTACACAGATACGCAGTATTTT.